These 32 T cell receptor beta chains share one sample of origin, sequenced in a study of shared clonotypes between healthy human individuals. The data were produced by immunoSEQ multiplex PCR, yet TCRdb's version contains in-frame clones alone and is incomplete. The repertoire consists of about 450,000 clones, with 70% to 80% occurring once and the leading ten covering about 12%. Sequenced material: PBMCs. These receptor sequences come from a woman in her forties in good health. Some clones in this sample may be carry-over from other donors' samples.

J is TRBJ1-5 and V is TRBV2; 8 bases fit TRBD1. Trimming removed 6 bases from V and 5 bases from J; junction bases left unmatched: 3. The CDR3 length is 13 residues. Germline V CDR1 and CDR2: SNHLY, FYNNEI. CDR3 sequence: CASRDREDQPQHF. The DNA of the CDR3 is TGTGCCAGCAGGGACAGGGAGGATCAGCCCCAGCATTTT.

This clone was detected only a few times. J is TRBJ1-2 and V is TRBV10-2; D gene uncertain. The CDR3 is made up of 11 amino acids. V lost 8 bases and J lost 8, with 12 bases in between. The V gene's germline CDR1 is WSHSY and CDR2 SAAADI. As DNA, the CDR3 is TGCGCCAGCTTCGACGGTGGCGGCTACACCTTC. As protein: CASFDGGGYTF.

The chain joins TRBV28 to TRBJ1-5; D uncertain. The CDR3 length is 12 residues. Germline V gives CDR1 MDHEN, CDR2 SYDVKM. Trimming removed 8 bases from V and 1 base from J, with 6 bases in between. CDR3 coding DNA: TGTGCCAGCCACTTAAGCAATCAGCCCCAGCATTTT. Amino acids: CASHLSNQPQHF.

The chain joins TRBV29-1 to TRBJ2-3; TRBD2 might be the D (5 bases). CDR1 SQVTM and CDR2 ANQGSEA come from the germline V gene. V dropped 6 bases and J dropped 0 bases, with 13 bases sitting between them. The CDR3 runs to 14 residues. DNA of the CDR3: TGCAGCGTGAAAAGGAGCGGAAGCACAGATACGCAGTATTTT. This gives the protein CSVKRSGSTDTQYF.

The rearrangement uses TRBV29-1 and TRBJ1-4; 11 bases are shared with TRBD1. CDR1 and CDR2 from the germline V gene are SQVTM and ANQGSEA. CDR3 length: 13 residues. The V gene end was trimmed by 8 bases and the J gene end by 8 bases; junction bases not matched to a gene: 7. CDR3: CSTLGTGGEKLFF. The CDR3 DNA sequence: TGCAGCACCTTGGGGACAGGGGGGGAAAAACTGTTTTTT. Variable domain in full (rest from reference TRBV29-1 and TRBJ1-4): SAVISQKPSRDICQRGTSLTIQCQVDSQVTMMFWYRQQPGQSLTLIATANQGSEATYESGFVIDKFPISRPNLTFSTLTVSNMSPEDSSIYLCSTLGTGGEKLFFGSGTQLSVL.

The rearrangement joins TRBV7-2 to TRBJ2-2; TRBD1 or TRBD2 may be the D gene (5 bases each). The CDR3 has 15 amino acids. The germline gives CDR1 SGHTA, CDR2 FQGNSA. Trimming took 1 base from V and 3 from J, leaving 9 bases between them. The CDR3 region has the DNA TGTGCCAGCAGCTTAGTGAGGGGCGACACCGGGGAGCTGTTTTTT. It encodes CASSLVRGDTGELFF.

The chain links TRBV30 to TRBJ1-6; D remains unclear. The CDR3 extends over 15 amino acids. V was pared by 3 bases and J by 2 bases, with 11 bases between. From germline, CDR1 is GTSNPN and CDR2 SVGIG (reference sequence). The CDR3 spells CAWSSLVTYNSPLHF. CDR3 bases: TGTGCCTGGAGCAGCCTTGTGACCTATAATTCACCCCTCCACTTT. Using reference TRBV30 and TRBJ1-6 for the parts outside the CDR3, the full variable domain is SQTIHQWPATLVQPVGSPLSLECTVEGTSNPNLYWYRQAAGRGLQLLFYSVGIGQISSEVPQNLSASRPQDRQFILSSKKLLLSDSGFYLCAWSSLVTYNSPLHFGNGTRLTVT.

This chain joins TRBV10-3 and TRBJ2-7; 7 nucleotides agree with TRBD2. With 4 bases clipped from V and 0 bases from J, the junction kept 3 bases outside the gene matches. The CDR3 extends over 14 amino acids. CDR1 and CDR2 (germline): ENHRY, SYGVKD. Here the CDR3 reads CAISGTRSSYEQYF. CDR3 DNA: TGTGCCATCAGTGGGACTAGAAGCTCCTACGAGCAGTACTTC.

CDR3 bases: TGTGCCAGTAGTACTAGCGGGAGGGTATCCTACGAGCAGTACTTC. This encodes CASSTSGRVSYEQYF. This chain connects TRBV19 to TRBJ2-7, with 12 bases identical to TRBD2. The CDR3 consists of 15 residues. V shed 4 bases, J shed 1 base, and the junction held 2 bases outside the gene matches. Germline V gene data show CDR1 as LNHDA and CDR2 as SQIVND (reference sequence).

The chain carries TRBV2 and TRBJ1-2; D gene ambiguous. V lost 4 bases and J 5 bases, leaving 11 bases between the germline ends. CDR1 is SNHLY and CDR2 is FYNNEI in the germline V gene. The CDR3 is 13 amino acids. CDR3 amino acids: CASSAGRQYGYTF. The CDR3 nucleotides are TGTGCCAGCAGTGCGGGCAGACAATATGGCTACACCTTC.

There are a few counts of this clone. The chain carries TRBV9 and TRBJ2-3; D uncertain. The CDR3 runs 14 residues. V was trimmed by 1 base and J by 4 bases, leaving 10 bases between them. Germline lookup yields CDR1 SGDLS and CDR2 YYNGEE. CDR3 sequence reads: CASSVTGVADTQYF. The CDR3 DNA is TGTGCCAGCAGCGTAACGGGCGTCGCAGATACGCAGTATTTT.

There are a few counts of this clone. In nucleotides, the CDR3 is TGTGCCAGCAGTTCCCGACAGGTGGGGGAAAAACTGTTTTTT. It specifies CASSSRQVGEKLFF. The rearrangement uses TRBV28 and TRBJ1-4; tentative D call: TRBD1 (6 bases). Per the germline V gene, CDR1 is MDHEN and CDR2 is SYDVKM. The V end was cut by 4 bases, the J end by 8 bases, with 14 bases between. The CDR3 spans 14 residues.

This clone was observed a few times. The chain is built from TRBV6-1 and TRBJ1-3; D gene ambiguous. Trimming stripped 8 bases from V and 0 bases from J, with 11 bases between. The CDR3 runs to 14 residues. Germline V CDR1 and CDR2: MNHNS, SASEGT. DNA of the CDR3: TGTGCCAGCGGCGGCAGGAACTCTGGAAACACCATATATTTT. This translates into CASGGRNSGNTIYF.

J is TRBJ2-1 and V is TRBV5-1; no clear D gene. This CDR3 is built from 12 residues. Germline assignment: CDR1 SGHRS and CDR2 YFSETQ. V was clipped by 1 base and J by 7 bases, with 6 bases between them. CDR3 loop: CASSLFENEQFF. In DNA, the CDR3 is TGCGCCAGCAGCTTGTTCGAGAATGAGCAGTTCTTC.

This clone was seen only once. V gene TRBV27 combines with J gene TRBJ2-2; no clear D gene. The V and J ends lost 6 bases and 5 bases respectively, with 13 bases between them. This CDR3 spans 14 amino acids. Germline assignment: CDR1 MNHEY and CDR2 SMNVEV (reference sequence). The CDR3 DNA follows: TGTGCCAGCAGCCTGAAGGGTCCTACCGGGGAGCTGTTTTTT. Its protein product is CASSLKGPTGELFF.

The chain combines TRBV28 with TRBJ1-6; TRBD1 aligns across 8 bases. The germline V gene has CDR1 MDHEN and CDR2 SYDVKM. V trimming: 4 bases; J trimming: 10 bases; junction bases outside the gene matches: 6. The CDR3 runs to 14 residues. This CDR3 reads CASSYQGANSPLHF. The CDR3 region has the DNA TGTGCCAGCAGTTATCAGGGGGCGAACTCACCCCTCCACTTT. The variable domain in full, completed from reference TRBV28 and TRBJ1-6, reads DVKVTQSSRYLVKRTGEKVFLECVQDMDHENMFWYRQDPGLGLRLIYFSYDVKMKEKGDIPEGYSVSREKKERFSLILESASTNQTSMYLCASSYQGANSPLHFGNGTRLTVT.

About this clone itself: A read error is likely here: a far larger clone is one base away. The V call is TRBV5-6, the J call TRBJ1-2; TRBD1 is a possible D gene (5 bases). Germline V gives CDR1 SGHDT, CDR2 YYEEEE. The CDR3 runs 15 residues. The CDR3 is CASSLADSYHYGCTF. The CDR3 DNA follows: TGTGCCAGCAGCTTGGCCGACAGTTACCACTATGGCTGCACCTTC.

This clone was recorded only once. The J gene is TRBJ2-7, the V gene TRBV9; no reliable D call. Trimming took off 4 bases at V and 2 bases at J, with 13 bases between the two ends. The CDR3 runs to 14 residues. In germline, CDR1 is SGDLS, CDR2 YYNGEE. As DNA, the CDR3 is TGTGCCAGCAGCCCTGGGCTGACGACCTACGAGCAGTACTTC. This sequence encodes CASSPGLTTYEQYF.

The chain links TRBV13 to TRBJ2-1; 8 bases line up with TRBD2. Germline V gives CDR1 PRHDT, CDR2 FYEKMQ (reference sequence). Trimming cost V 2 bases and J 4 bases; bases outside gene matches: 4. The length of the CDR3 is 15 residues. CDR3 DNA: TGTGCCAGCAGCTTACAGCCTAGCGGGTACAATGAGCAGTTCTTC. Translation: CASSLQPSGYNEQFF. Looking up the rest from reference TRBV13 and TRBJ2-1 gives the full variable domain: AAGVIQSPRHLIKEKRETATLKCYPIPRHDTVYWYQQGPGQDPQFLISFYEKMQSDKGSIPDRFSAQQFSDYHSELNMSSLELGDSALYFCASSLQPSGYNEQFFGPGTRLTVL.

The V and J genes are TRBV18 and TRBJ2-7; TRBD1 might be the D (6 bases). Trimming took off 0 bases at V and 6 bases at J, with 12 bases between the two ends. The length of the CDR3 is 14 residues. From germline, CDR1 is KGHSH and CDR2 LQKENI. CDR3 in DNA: TGTGCCAGCTCACCACCGACAGGCTCCCTCGAGCAGTACTTC. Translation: CASSPPTGSLEQYF.

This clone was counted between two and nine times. CDR3 amino acids: CASSQAADRSIGYTF. CDR3 coding DNA: TGCGCCAGCAGCCAAGCCGCTGACAGGTCGATTGGCTACACCTTC. The genes are TRBV4-1 and TRBJ1-2, with D perhaps TRBD1 (6 bases). This CDR3 has 15 amino acids. CDR1 is MGHRA, CDR2 YSYEKL, per germline. V was clipped by 1 base and J by 7 bases, with 16 bases between them.

The CDR3, as DNA: TGCGCCAGCAGCTTGGAAGGGCAGGGAGGGAAGGAAGCTTTCTTT. The encoded protein is CASSLEGQGGKEAFF. The V and J genes are TRBV5-1 and TRBJ1-1, with D possibly TRBD1 on 5 matching bases. Germline V gives CDR1 SGHRS, CDR2 YFSETQ. Trimming shortened V by 0 bases and J by 8 bases, and 17 bases separated the two germline ends. CDR3 length: 15 amino acids.

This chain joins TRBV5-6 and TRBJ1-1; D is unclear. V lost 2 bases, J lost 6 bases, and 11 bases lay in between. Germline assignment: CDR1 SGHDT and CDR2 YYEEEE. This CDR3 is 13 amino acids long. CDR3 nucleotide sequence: TGTGCCAGCAGCTTATTGTATATACCTGAAGCTTTCTTT. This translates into CASSLLYIPEAFF.

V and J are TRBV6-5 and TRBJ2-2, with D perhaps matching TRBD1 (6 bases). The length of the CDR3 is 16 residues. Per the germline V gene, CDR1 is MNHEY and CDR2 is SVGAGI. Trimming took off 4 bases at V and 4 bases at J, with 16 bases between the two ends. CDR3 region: CASSSGWTATTGELFF. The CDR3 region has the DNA TGTGCCAGCAGTTCCGGATGGACAGCTACCACCGGGGAGCTGTTTTTT.

The CDR3 nucleotides read TGTGCCAGCAGCTTAGGGGGGATAGGGGACACCGGGGAGCTGTTTTTT. This sequence encodes CASSLGGIGDTGELFF. The chain combines TRBV7-6 with TRBJ2-2; D assignment may be TRBD1 or TRBD2 (5 bases each). Trimming stripped 1 base from V and 3 bases from J, with 12 bases between. CDR3 length: 16 amino acids. In germline, CDR1 is SGHVS, CDR2 FNYEAQ. The full variable domain, its missing parts supplied by reference TRBV7-6 and TRBJ2-2, is GAGVSQSPRYKVTKRGQDVALRCDPISGHVSLYWYRQALGQGPEFLTYFNYEAQQDKSGLPNDRFSAERPEGSISTLTIQRTEQRDSAMYRCASSLGGIGDTGELFFGEGSRLTVL.

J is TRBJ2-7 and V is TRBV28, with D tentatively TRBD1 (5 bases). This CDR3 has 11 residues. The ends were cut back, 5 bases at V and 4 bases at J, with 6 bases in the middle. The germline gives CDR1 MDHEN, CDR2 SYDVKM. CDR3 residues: CASSPGYEQYF. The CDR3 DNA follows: TGTGCCAGCAGTCCAGGGTACGAGCAGTACTTC.

DNA for the CDR3: TGCGCCAGCAGCCCACGGGACAGCCTCCCTAACTATGGCTACACCTTC. Translating gives CASSPRDSLPNYGYTF. The chain employs TRBV4-3 and TRBJ1-2, with 7 bases matching TRBD1. This CDR3 contains 16 residues. Trimming removed 4 bases from V and 0 bases from J; junction bases left unmatched: 8. Germline CDR1 is LGHNA and CDR2 is YSLEER.

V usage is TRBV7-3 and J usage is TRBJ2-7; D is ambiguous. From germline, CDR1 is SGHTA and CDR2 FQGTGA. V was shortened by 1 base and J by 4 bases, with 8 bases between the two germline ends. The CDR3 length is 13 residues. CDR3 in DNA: TGTGCCAGCAGCTTAAATCTAGATTACGAGCAGTACTTC. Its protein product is CASSLNLDYEQYF.

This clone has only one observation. CDR3 protein: CASSPQAGASGELFF. The CDR3, as DNA: TGTGCCAGCAGCCCCCAAGCAGGGGCGAGCGGGGAGCTGTTTTTT. J is TRBJ2-2 and V is TRBV4-2; D might be TRBD1 (6 bases). The ends were cut back, 4 bases at V and 7 bases at J, with 16 bases in the middle. The CDR3 totals 15 residues. Germline-derived CDR1 and CDR2 are LGHNA and YNFKEQ.

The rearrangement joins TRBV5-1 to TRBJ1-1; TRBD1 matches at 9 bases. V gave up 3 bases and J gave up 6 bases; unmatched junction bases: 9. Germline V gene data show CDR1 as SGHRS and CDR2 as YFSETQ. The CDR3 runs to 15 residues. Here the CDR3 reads CASSSNRGRGAEAFF. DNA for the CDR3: TGCGCCAGCAGCTCAAACAGGGGGCGGGGTGCTGAAGCTTTCTTT.

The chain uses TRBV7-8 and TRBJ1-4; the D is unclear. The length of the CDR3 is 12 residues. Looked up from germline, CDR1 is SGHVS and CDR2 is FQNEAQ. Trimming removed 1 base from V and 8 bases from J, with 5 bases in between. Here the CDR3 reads CASSLGWEKLFF. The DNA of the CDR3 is TGTGCCAGCAGCTTAGGTTGGGAAAAACTGTTTTTT. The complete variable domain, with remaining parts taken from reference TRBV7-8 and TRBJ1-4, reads GAGVSQSPRYKVAKRGQDVALRCDPISGHVSLFWYQQALGQGPEFLTYFQNEAQLDKSGLPSDRFFAERPEGSVSTLKIQRTQQEDSAVYLCASSLGWEKLFFGSGTQLSVL.

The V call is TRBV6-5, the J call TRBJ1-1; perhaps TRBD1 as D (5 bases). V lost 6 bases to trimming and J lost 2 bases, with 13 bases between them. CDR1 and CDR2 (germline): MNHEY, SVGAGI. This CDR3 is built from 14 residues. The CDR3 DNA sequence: TGTGCCAGCAGCCCCTGGGGGAGCAACACTGAAGCTTTCTTT. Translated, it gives CASSPWGSNTEAFF.